The rows below give T cell receptor beta chains drawn from one sample of a study of cytomegalovirus exposure and HLA in healthy donors. TCRdb's table, derived via immunoSEQ multiplex PCR, lists solely in-frame clones and lacks some. The sample's table shows tens of thousands of clones. The sample was PBMCs. Receptors were obtained from a male donor in good health and CMV-seronegative. Both conserved end residues are part of each CDR3. A D gene is named only where the DNA matches it firmly.

V gene	J gene	D gene	CDR3 protein	CDR3 DNA
TRBV5-4	TRBJ1-2	-	CASSLERGEGYTF	TGTGCCAGCAGTTTGGAAAGGGGCGAGGGCTACACCTTC
TRBV7-3	TRBJ1-2	-	CASSLSPEGYGYTF	TGTGCCAGCAGCTTAAGCCCCGAGGGCTATGGCTACACCTTC
TRBV19	TRBJ1-5	-	CASSIGQALNQPQHF	TGTGCCAGTAGTATTGGTCAGGCGCTCAATCAGCCCCAGCATTTT
TRBV6-5	TRBJ2-7	-	CASSFTGSPYEQYF	TGTGCCAGCAGTTTCACAGGTTCCCCTTACGAGCAGTACTTC
TRBV6-1	TRBJ1-4	-	CASSARRVGEKLFF	TGTGCCAGCAGTGCCCGTCGGGTTGGTGAAAAACTGTTTTTT
TRBV10-1	TRBJ1-1	TRBD1	CASSESQGGTEAFF	TGCGCCAGCAGTGAGTCCCAGGGGGGCACTGAAGCTTTCTTT
TRBV5-1	TRBJ1-6	-	CASSLTGNQISPLHF	TGCGCCAGCAGCTTGACAGGAAACCAGATTTCACCCCTCCACTTT
TRBV15	TRBJ2-7	-	CATSMGQTYEQYF	TGTGCCACCAGCATGGGCCAAACCTACGAGCAGTACTTC
TRBV9	TRBJ1-1	-	CASSPGGADTEAFF	TGTGCCAGCAGCCCCGGGGGGGCGGACACTGAAGCTTTCTTT
TRBV6-5	TRBJ2-7	-	CASSYRGGEQYF	TGTGCCAGCAGTTACAGGGGTGGCGAGCAGTACTTC
TRBV30	TRBJ2-1	-	CAWTSQGYEQFF	TGTGCCTGGACATCACAGGGATATGAGCAGTTCTTC
TRBV7-2	TRBJ2-7	TRBD1	CASGQGTHEQYF	TGTGCCAGCGGACAGGGGACCCACGAGCAGTACTTC
TRBV5-4	TRBJ2-5	TRBD2	CASSLGLAGGETQYF	TGTGCCAGCAGCCTGGGACTAGCGGGGGGAGAGACCCAGTACTTC
TRBV6-5	TRBJ1-5	-	CASNNRAGGPQHF	TGTGCCAGCAACAACAGGGCCGGCGGGCCCCAGCATTTT
TRBV6-4	TRBJ2-3	-	CASSEESTDTQYF	TGTGCCAGCAGTGAAGAGAGCACAGATACGCAGTATTTT
TRBV9	TRBJ2-5	TRBD2	CASSASTSGGETQYF	TGTGCCAGCAGCGCCTCGACTAGCGGGGGGGAGACCCAGTACTTC
TRBV5-6	TRBJ2-7	-	CASSLTGYEQYF	TGTGCCAGCAGCTTGACAGGTTACGAGCAGTACTTC
TRBV4-2	TRBJ2-7	-	CASSQDPQGPSGAFSYEQYF	TGTGCCAGCAGCCAAGATCCCCAGGGGCCCAGCGGGGCCTTCTCCTACGAGCAGTACTTC
TRBV13	TRBJ2-5	-	CASSQGADVRETQYF	TGTGCCAGCAGCCAAGGAGCCGACGTGAGGGAGACCCAGTACTTC
TRBV6-1	TRBJ1-5	TRBD1	CASCGQGNQPQHF	TGTGCCAGTTGCGGACAGGGCAATCAGCCCCAGCATTTT
TRBV6-5	TRBJ2-7	TRBD2	CASSTRKREFYEQYF	TGTGCCAGCAGTACTAGGAAGCGGGAGTTCTACGAGCAGTACTTC
TRBV7-6	TRBJ1-6	TRBD1	CASRRQGDSPLHF	TGTGCCAGCAGACGGCAGGGGGATTCACCCCTCCACTTT
TRBV5-6	TRBJ1-2	-	CASSTLGGGLNYGYTF	TGTGCCAGCAGCACCCTCGGTGGAGGGCTTAACTATGGCTACACCTTC
TRBV4-1	TRBJ2-7	TRBD2	CASSQDPSGDAYEQYF	TGCGCCAGCAGCCAAGATCCTAGCGGGGACGCCTACGAGCAGTACTTC
TRBV6-6	TRBJ1-2	-	CASSYSGSGVNYGYTF	TGTGCCAGCAGTTACTCAGGCTCGGGGGTTAACTATGGCTACACCTTC
TRBV27	TRBJ1-2	TRBD1	CASATGGYGYTF	TGTGCCAGCGCGACAGGGGGCTATGGCTACACCTTC
TRBV4-2	TRBJ1-5	-	CASSQAGRYSNQPQHF	TGTGCCAGCAGCCAGGCGGGACGGTATAGCAATCAGCCCCAGCATTTT
TRBV7-6	TRBJ1-1	-	CASSLGPGSSTEAFF	TGTGCCAGCAGCTTAGGTCCAGGGTCAAGCACTGAAGCTTTCTTT